The clone carrying this TCR beta chain was seen many times. Its antigen is currently unknown. The sample originates from a study of CD8+CD57+ T cells in acquired aplastic anemia. Study-level background: Sorted CD4+ and CD8+ cells yielded about 2.9 ug of DNA on average. Healthy CD8+ samples averaged roughly 10 million reads.

Findings of the study overall: About 29 shared CD8+ CDR3s appeared highly expressed within patients' immunodominant clones. Patients did not significantly differ from controls in CD8+ Simpson's diversity.

The use of genomic DNA as template underpinned the TCR beta VDJ and CDR3 profiling. TCRdb re-called the reads with MiXCR, one entry per CDR3 protein. The sample records a few hundred thousand distinct CDR3 sequences, around 72% being singletons. The CDR3 contains 12 residues. Germline CDR1 and CDR2: DFQATT and SNEGSKA (reference sequence). V gave up 4 bases and J gave up 3 bases, with 9 bases separating them. The genes are TRBV20-1 and TRBJ1-1; the D is unclear. This TCR came from a human donor in good health, serving as a control. The source material was sorted CD4+, CD8+, or CD8+CD57+ T cells (not recorded which) from PBMCs. CDR3 bases: TGCAGTGCTACGGGCGGTTACACTGAAGCTTTCTTT. Protein: CSATGGYTEAFF.